Listed below are T cell receptor beta chains from one sample, sequenced in a study of blood T cell repertoires in COVID-19. Sequencing was performed with immunoSEQ multiplex PCR; in TCRdb, only in-frame clones are kept and a portion is missing. The sample yields about 110,000 clones, approximately 88% seen once. What was sequenced was peripheral blood. These receptors came from a human donor in a cohort sampled during active COVID-19. Each CDR3 is given with its conserved first and last residue. The D gene is left open where the match is weak. The size of a clone is reported for some rows only, either as once, few or many, or as a class for expanded clones.

length: 15; size: .; V: TRBV5-1; D: TRBD1; J: TRBJ2-5; CDR3: CASSFQTGGGETQYF; DNA: TGCGCCAGCAGCTTCCAGACAGGGGGTGGGGAGACCCAGTACTTC
length: 15; size: once; V: TRBV19; D: TRBD1; J: TRBJ1-2; CDR3: CASSEQGANLYGYTF; DNA: TGTGCCAGTAGTGAACAGGGGGCGAATCTCTATGGCTACACCTTC
length: 17; size: few; V: TRBV4-2; D: .; J: TRBJ2-2; CDR3: CASSREDGAQISGELFF; DNA: TGTGCCAGCAGCCGGGAGGATGGAGCCCAAATATCCGGGGAGCTGTTTTTT
length: 16; size: .; V: TRBV27; D: TRBD2; J: TRBJ2-1; CDR3: CASRPGEGRVSYEQFF; DNA: TGTGCCAGCAGACCCGGCGAAGGGAGGGTAAGCTATGAGCAGTTCTTC
length: 16; size: .; V: TRBV28; D: TRBD1; J: TRBJ2-4; CDR3: CASSPGQALAKNIQYF; DNA: TGTGCCAGCAGTCCCGGACAGGCTCTAGCCAAAAACATTCAGTACTTC
length: 15; size: once; V: TRBV11-3; D: TRBD1; J: TRBJ2-2; CDR3: CASSHRGVNTGELFF; DNA: TGTGCCAGCAGCCACAGGGGCGTGAACACCGGGGAGCTGTTTTTT
length: 21; size: few; V: TRBV5-3; D: TRBD2; J: TRBJ2-3; CDR3: CARSLEQGQIRGLAFSDTQYF; DNA: TGTGCCAGAAGCTTGGAACAGGGACAGATCAGGGGACTAGCTTTCTCAGATACGCAGTATTTT
length: 15; size: .; V: TRBV18; D: .; J: TRBJ1-3; CDR3: CASSPRDNSGNTIYF; DNA: TGTGCCAGCTCACCACGGGACAACTCTGGAAACACCATATATTTT
length: 14; size: .; V: TRBV7-2; D: .; J: TRBJ1-2; CDR3: CASSLNRQNYGYTF; DNA: TGTGCCAGCAGCTTAAATCGACAGAACTATGGCTACACCTTC
length: 16; size: .; V: TRBV14; D: TRBD2; J: TRBJ2-1; CDR3: CASSQLTSGSYNEQFF; DNA: TGTGCCAGCAGCCAACTCACTAGCGGGAGTTACAATGAGCAGTTCTTC
length: 15; size: few; V: TRBV29-1; D: TRBD2; J: TRBJ2-5; CDR3: CSVGLAGLRGETQYF; DNA: TGCAGCGTCGGACTAGCGGGACTCAGGGGGGAGACCCAGTACTTC
length: 14; size: .; V: TRBV7-2; D: TRBD2; J: TRBJ2-1; CDR3: CASSSSGTINEQFF; DNA: TGTGCCAGCAGCTCATCCGGGACTATCAATGAGCAGTTCTTC
length: 15; size: .; V: TRBV28; D: .; J: TRBJ1-6; CDR3: CATKPGQTNNSPLHF; DNA: TGTGCCACCAAGCCCGGACAAACTAATAATTCACCCCTCCACTTT
length: 13; size: .; V: TRBV25-1; D: TRBD1; J: TRBJ1-3; CDR3: CASTEGARNTIYF; DNA: TGTGCCAGCACCGAGGGGGCTAGAAACACCATATATTTT
length: 14; size: .; V: TRBV5-1; D: .; J: TRBJ1-1; CDR3: CASRVGQMNTEAFF; DNA: TGCGCCAGCAGGGTGGGACAAATGAACACTGAAGCTTTCTTT
length: 15; size: .; V: TRBV4-3; D: TRBD1; J: TRBJ1-4; CDR3: CASSRTTGVYEKLFF; DNA: TGCGCCAGCAGCCGAACGACAGGGGTGTATGAAAAACTGTTTTTT
length: 16; size: few; V: TRBV25-1; D: TRBD1; J: TRBJ1-4; CDR3: CASSPTTGLGSEKLFF; DNA: TGTGCCAGCAGTCCGACGACAGGGCTTGGGAGTGAAAAACTGTTTTTT
length: 18; size: .; V: TRBV19; D: TRBD2; J: TRBJ2-5; CDR3: CASSTGLAATPRGETQYF; DNA: TGTGCCAGTAGTACTGGACTAGCGGCTACGCCAAGGGGGGAGACCCAGTACTTC
length: 15; size: .; V: TRBV7-2; D: TRBD1; J: TRBJ2-6; CDR3: CASSPGGSGANVLTF; DNA: TGTGCCAGCAGTCCAGGGGGTTCTGGGGCCAACGTCCTGACTTTC
length: 15; size: .; V: TRBV5-1; D: TRBD1; J: TRBJ1-2; CDR3: CASSLGAGGRDGYTF; DNA: TGCGCCAGCAGCTTGGGGGCAGGGGGCAGGGATGGCTACACCTTC
length: 13; size: .; V: TRBV27; D: .; J: TRBJ1-6; CDR3: CASSAGAHSPLHF; DNA: TGTGCCAGCAGTGCGGGGGCACACTCACCCCTCCACTTT
length: 19; size: .; V: TRBV13; D: TRBD2; J: TRBJ2-3; CDR3: CASSLAGLAGVEDTDTQYF; DNA: TGTGCCAGCAGCTTAGCGGGACTAGCGGGAGTCGAGGACACAGATACGCAGTATTTT